This section outlines one T cell receptor (beta chain) sequence together with its context. This record belongs to a study of blood T cell repertoires in COVID-19. The overall study: The samples span acute and convalescent COVID-19 from the United States, Italy and Spain.

TCRdb's copy holds only in-frame clones and misses some; the assay was immunoSEQ multiplex PCR. Of 250,000 to 350,000 clones listed, around 89% are singletons. The germline V gene encodes CDR1 LGHDT and CDR2 YNNKEL (reference sequence). With 4 bases removed from V and 2 bases from J, the gap between germline ends came to 5 bases. The CDR3 is 12 amino acids. The rearrangement links TRBV3-1 (or the pseudogene TRBV3-2) to TRBJ1-2; no clear D gene. This receptor was taken from a man aged 25-45 years with acute or convalescent COVID-19. The material sequenced was peripheral blood. CDR3 bases: TGTGCCAGCAGCCTTCGGAACTATGGCTACACCTTC. Translated: CASSLRNYGYTF.